The following is a T cell receptor beta chain sequence with its context. Its antigen is still unknown. This specimen belongs to a study of OX40 agonist ivuxolimab in advanced cancers. Study information: Ivuxolimab was delivered to patients intravenously every 2 weeks at doses spanning 0.01 to 10 mg/kg. Dose-escalation cases comprised hepatocellular carcinoma, melanoma, renal cell or head and neck cancer.

General study results and limits: Patients with a partial response at 0.1-3.0 mg/kg had among the lowest clonal expansion. Both CD4+ and CD8+ T cell populations in blood had undergone clonal expansion by week 6 at 0.1 to 3.0 mg/kg.

The CDR3 covers 15 residues. From germline, CDR1 is SEHNR and CDR2 FQNEAQ (reference sequence). Trimming removed 2 bases from V and 2 bases from J, with 13 bases in between. The data were produced by immunoSEQ multiplex PCR, yet TCRdb's version contains in-frame clones alone and is incomplete. The table includes approximately 68,000 clones, about nine tenths detected once. Here the sequenced sample was CD4+ or CD8+ T cells sorted from blood, taken in a trial of the OX40 agonist ivuxolimab. J is TRBJ2-7 and V is TRBV7-9, with D possibly matching TRBD1 (5 bases). The receptor comes from an adult with an advanced solid tumor such as melanoma, head and neck, liver or kidney cancer. The CDR3 region is CASSLTQGFPYEQYF. The DNA of the CDR3 is TGTGCCAGCAGCTTAACCCAGGGTTTTCCCTACGAGCAGTACTTC.